These T cell receptor beta chains were read from a single sample in a study of Ad26.COV2.S vaccination and SARS-CoV-2 variants. The assay was immunoSEQ multiplex PCR, and TCRdb's table has in-frame clones only and misses some. This sample has 400,000 to 500,000 clones, with approximately 89% found just once. The input for sequencing was peripheral blood, taken in a trial of Ad26.COV2.S vaccine versus placebo. The source is a person between 18 and 65 years old who received the Ad26.COV2.S COVID-19 vaccine or a placebo. Both conserved end residues are part of each CDR3. The D gene is left open where the match is weak. Size tells how often a clone was seen (once, few, many) or the class of an expanded clone, and some rows leave it out.

abundance: once
v_gene: TRBV15
d_gene: .
j_gene: TRBJ2-7
CDR3nt: TGTGCCACCAGCAGAGCTAAAAACGGGGAAAACGAGCAGTACTTC
CDR3aa: CATSRAKNGENEQYF

abundance: .
v_gene: TRBV7-9
d_gene: TRBD1
j_gene: TRBJ2-2
CDR3nt: TGTGCCAGCAGCTCTCGGGACAGCCATACCGGGGAGCTGTTTTTT
CDR3aa: CASSSRDSHTGELFF

abundance: .
v_gene: TRBV24-1
d_gene: .
j_gene: TRBJ1-5
CDR3nt: TGTGCCACCAGTGATTTTAGAACTGGCGAGCCCCAGCATTTT
CDR3aa: CATSDFRTGEPQHF

abundance: .
v_gene: TRBV6-4
d_gene: .
j_gene: TRBJ2-3
CDR3nt: TGTGCCAGCAGTCGTGGGGTCTGGGATACGCAGTATTTT
CDR3aa: CASSRGVWDTQYF

abundance: .
v_gene: TRBV7-2
d_gene: .
j_gene: TRBJ1-2
CDR3nt: TGTGCCAGCAGCTTGGGGACCGCTCCTAACTATGGCTACACCTTC
CDR3aa: CASSLGTAPNYGYTF

abundance: .
v_gene: TRBV12-5
d_gene: TRBD1
j_gene: TRBJ1-4
CDR3nt: TGTGCTAGTGGTTTGCCACCCCCGTACCCACAAACAGGGGCTATTAATGAAAAACTGTTTTTT
CDR3aa: CASGLPPPYPQTGAINEKLFF

abundance: .
v_gene: TRBV5-1
d_gene: .
j_gene: TRBJ1-3
CDR3nt: TGCGCCAGCAGCCCCGGGAAGCTTGGAAACACCATATATTTT
CDR3aa: CASSPGKLGNTIYF

abundance: .
v_gene: TRBV5-1
d_gene: .
j_gene: TRBJ2-5
CDR3nt: TGCGCCAGCAGCTTGCACAGTCAAGAGACCCAGTACTTC
CDR3aa: CASSLHSQETQYF

abundance: .
v_gene: TRBV19
d_gene: .
j_gene: TRBJ1-1
CDR3nt: TGTGCCAGTAGTATAGTGCTGGTCGGGAACACTGAAGCTTTCTTT
CDR3aa: CASSIVLVGNTEAFF

abundance: .
v_gene: TRBV10-2
d_gene: .
j_gene: TRBJ1-5
CDR3nt: TGCGCCAGCAGGGGGGGACGGATAAATCAGCCCCAGCATTTT
CDR3aa: CASRGGRINQPQHF